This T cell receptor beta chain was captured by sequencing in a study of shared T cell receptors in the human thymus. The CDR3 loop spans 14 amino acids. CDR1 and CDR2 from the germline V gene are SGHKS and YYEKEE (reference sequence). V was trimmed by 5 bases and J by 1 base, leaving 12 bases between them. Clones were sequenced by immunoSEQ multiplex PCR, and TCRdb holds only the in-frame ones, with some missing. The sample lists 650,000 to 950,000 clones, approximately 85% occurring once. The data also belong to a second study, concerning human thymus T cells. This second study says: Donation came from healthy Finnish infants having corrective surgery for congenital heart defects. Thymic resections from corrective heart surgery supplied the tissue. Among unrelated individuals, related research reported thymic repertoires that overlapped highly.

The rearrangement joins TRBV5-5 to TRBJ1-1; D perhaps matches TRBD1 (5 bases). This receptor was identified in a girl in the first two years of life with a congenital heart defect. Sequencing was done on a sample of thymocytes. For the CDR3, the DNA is TGTGCCAGCAGTATGGACATCCCGAACACTGAAGCTTTCTTT. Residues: CASSMDIPNTEAFF. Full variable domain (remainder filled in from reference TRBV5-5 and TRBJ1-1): DAGVTQSPTHLIKTRGQQVTLRCSPISGHKSVSWYQQVLGQGPQFIFQYYEKEERGRGNFPDRFSARQFPNYSSELNVNALLLGDSALYLCASSMDIPNTEAFFGQGTRLTVV.